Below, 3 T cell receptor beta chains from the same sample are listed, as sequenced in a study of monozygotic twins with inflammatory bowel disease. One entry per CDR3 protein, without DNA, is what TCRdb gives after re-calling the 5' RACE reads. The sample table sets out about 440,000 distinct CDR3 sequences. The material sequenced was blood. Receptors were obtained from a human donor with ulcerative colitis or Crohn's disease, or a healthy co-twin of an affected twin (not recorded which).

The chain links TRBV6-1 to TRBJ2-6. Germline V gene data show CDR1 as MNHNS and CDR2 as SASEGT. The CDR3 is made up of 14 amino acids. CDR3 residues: CASGRSSGANVLTF.

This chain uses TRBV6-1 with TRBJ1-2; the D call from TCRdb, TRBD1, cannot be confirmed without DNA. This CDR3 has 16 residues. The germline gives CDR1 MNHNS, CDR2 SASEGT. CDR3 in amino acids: CASSQDSRDPVVGYTF.

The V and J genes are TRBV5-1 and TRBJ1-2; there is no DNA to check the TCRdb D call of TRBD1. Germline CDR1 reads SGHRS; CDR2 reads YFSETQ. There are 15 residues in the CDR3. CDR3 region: CASSLSGTISNGYTF.